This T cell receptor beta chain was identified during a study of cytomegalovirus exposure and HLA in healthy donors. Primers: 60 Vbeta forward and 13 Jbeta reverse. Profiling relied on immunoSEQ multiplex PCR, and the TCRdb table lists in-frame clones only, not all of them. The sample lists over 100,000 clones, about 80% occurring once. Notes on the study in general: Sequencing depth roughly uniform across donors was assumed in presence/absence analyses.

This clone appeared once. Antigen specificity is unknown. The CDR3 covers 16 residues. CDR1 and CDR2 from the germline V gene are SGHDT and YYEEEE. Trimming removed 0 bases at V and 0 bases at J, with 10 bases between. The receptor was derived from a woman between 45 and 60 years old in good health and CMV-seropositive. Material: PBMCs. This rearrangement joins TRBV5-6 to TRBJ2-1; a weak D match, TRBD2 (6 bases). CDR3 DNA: TGTGCCAGCAGCTTGGTTCCGGGAGTCTCCTACAATGAGCAGTTCTTC. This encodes CASSLVPGVSYNEQFF.